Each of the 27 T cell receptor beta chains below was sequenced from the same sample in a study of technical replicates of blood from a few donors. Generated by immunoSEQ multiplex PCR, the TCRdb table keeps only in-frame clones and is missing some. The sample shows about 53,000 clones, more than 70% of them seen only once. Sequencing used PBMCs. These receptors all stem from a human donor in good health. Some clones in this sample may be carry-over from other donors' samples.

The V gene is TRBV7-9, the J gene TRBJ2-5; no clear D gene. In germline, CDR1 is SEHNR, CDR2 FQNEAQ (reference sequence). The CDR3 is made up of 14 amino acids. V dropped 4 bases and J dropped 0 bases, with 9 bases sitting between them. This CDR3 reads CASSSSVYQETQYF. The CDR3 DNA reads TGTGCCAGCAGCTCCTCAGTGTACCAAGAGACCCAGTACTTC.

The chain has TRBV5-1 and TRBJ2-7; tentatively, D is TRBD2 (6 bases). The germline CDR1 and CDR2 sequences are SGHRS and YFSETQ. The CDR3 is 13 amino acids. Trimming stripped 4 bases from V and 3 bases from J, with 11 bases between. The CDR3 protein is CASSLAPLYEQYF. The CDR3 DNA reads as TGCGCCAGCAGCCTAGCGCCACTCTACGAGCAGTACTTC.

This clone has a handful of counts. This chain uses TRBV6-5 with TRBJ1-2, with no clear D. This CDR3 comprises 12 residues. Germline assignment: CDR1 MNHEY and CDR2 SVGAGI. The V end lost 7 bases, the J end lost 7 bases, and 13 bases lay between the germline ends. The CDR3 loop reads CASTQRTGGYTF. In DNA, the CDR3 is TGTGCCAGCACGCAGCGTACGGGTGGCTACACCTTC.

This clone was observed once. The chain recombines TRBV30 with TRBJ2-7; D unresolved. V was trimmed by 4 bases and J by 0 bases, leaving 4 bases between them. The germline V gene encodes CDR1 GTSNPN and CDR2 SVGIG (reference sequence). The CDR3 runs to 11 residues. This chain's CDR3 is CAWTGSYEQYF. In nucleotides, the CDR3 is TGTGCCTGGACGGGCTCCTACGAGCAGTACTTC.

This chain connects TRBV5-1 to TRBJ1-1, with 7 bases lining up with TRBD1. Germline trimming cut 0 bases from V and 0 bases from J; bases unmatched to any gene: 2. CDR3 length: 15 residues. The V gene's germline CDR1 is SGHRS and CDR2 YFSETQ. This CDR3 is CASSLATGMNTEAFF. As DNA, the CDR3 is TGCGCCAGCAGCTTGGCGACAGGGATGAACACTGAAGCTTTCTTT.

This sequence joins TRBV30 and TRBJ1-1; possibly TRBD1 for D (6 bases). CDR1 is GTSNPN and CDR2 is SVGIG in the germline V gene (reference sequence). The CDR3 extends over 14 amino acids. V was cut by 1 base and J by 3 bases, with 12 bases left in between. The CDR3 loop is CAWSGGPVDTEAFF. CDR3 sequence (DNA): TGTGCCTGGAGTGGGGGGCCGGTGGACACTGAAGCTTTCTTT. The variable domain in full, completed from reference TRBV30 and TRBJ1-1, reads SQTIHQWPATLVQPVGSPLSLECTVEGTSNPNLYWYRQAAGRGLQLLFYSVGIGQISSEVPQNLSASRPQDRQFILSSKKLLLSDSGFYLCAWSGGPVDTEAFFGQGTRLTVV.

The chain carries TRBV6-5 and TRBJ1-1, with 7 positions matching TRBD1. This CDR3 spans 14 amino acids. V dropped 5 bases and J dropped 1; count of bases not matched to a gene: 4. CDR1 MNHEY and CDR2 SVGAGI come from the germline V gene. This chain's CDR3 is CASSMRQGNTEAFF. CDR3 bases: TGTGCCAGCAGTATGAGACAGGGGAACACTGAAGCTTTCTTT.

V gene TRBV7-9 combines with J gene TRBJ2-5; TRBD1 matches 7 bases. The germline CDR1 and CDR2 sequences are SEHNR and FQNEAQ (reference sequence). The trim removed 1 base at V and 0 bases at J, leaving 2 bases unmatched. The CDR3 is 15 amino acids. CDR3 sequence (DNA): TGTGCCAGCAGCTTAGGCAGGGGGTACCAAGAGACCCAGTACTTC. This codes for CASSLGRGYQETQYF.

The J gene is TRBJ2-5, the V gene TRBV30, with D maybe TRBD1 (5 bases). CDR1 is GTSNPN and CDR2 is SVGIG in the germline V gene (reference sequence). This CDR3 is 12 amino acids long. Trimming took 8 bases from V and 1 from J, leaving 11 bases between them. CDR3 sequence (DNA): TGTGCCAGCTCGACAGTCCAAGAGACCCAGTACTTC. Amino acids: CASSTVQETQYF.

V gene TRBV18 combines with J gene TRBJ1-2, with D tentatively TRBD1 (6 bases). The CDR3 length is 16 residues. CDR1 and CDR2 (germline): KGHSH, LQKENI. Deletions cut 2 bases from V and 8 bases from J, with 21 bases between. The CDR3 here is CASSPGVAGVIGGYTF. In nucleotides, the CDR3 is TGTGCCAGCTCACCAGGGGTGGCAGGGGTGATTGGCGGCTACACCTTC.

The DNA of the CDR3 is TGTGCCAGCAGCCCAAGTACTAGCGGGGTCTACGAGCAGTACTTC. This sequence encodes CASSPSTSGVYEQYF. The genes are TRBV4-2 and TRBJ2-7, with 10 bases identical to TRBD2. CDR1 is LGHNA and CDR2 is YNFKEQ in the germline V gene. The CDR3 is made up of 15 amino acids. J was trimmed by 3 bases and V by 4 bases; bases with no gene match: 6.

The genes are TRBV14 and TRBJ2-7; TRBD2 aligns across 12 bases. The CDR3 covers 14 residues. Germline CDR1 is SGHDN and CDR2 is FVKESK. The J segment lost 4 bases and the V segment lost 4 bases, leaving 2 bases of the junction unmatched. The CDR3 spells CASSPLAGGYEQYF. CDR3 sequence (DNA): TGTGCCAGCAGCCCACTAGCGGGGGGATACGAGCAGTACTTC.

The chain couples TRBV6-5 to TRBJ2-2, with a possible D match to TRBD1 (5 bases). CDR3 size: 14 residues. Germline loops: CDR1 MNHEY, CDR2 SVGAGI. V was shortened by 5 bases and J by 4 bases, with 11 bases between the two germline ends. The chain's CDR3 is CASSHRGGTGELFF. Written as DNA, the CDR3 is TGTGCCAGCAGTCATAGGGGTGGCACCGGGGAGCTGTTTTTT.

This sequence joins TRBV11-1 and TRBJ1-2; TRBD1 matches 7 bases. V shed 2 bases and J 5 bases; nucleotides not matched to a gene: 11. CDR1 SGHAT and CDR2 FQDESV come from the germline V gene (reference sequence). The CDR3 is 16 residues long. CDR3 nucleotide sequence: TGTGCCAGCAGCTTATTCTACGTTCCAGGGGGATATGGCTACACCTTC. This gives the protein CASSLFYVPGGYGYTF.

The CDR3 reads CASSDSADRGADEQFF. CDR3 sequence (DNA): TGTGCCAGCAGTGACTCTGCGGACAGGGGTGCCGATGAGCAGTTCTTC. The chain couples TRBV6-4 to TRBJ2-1; 9 nucleotides match TRBD1. Germline lookup yields CDR1 MRHNA and CDR2 SNTAGT. CDR3 size: 16 residues. The V segment lost 0 bases and the J segment 8 bases; nucleotides outside the gene matches: 8.

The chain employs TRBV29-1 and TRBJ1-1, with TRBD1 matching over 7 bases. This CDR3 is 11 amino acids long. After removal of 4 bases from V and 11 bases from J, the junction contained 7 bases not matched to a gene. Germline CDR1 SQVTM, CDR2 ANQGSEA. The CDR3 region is CSVGTGVSAFF. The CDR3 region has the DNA TGCAGCGTTGGGACAGGTGTTTCGGCTTTCTTT.

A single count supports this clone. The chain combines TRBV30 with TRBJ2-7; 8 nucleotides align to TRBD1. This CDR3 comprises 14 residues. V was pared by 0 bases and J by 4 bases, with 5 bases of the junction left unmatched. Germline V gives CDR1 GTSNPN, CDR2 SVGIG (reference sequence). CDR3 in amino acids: CAWSVAGGGYEQYF. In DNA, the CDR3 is TGTGCCTGGAGTGTCGCAGGGGGCGGGTACGAGCAGTACTTC.

The CDR3 spells CASSGRGATDTQYF. As DNA, the CDR3 is TGTGCCAGCAGTGGTCGGGGGGCCACAGATACGCAGTATTTT. This chain connects TRBV2 to TRBJ2-3; TRBD2 is a possible D gene (7 bases). Trimming took 4 bases from V and 2 from J, leaving 10 bases between them. Germline V gene data show CDR1 as SNHLY and CDR2 as FYNNEI. The CDR3 consists of 14 residues. The whole variable domain, filled in from reference TRBV2 and TRBJ2-3, reads EPEVTQTPSHQVTQMGQEVILRCVPISNHLYFYWYRQILGQKVEFLVSFYNNEISEKSEIFDDQFSVERPDGSNFTLKIRSTKLEDSAMYFCASSGRGATDTQYFGPGTRLTVL.

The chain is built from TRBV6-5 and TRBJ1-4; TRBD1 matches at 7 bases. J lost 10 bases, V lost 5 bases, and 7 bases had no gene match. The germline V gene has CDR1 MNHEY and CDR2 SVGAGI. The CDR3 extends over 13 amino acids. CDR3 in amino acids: CASSTRDSGKLFF. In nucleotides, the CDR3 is TGTGCCAGCAGTACGCGGGACAGTGGAAAACTGTTTTTT.

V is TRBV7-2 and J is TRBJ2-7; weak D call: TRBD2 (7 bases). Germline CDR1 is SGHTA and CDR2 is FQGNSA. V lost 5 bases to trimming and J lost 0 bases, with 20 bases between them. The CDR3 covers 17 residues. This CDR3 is CASSRRRGAGSSYEQYF. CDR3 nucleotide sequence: TGTGCCAGCAGCCGCCGCCGGGGGGCGGGGAGCTCCTACGAGCAGTACTTC.

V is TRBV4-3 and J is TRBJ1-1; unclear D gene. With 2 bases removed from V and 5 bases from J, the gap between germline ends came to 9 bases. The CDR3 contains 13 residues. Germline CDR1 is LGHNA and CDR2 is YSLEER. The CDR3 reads CASSQMERTEAFF. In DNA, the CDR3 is TGCGCCAGCAGCCAAATGGAGAGGACTGAAGCTTTCTTT.

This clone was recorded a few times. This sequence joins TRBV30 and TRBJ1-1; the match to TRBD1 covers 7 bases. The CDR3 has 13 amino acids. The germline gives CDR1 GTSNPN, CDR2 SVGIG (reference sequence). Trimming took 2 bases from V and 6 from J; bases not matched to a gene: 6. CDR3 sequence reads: CAWSKGASAEAFF. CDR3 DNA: TGTGCCTGGAGTAAGGGGGCTAGTGCTGAAGCTTTCTTT.

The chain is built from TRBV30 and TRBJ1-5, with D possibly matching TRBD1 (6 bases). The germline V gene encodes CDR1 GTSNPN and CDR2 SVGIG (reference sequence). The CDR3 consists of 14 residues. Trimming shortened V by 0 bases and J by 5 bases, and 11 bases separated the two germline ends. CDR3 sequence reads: CAWSVRAGDQPQHF. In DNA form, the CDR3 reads TGTGCCTGGAGTGTCAGGGCAGGGGATCAGCCCCAGCATTTT.

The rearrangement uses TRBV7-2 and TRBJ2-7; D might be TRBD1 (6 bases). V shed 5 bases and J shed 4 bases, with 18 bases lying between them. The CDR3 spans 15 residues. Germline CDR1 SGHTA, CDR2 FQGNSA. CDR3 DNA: TGTGCCAGCAGCCCCGCCGCTATCAGGGGATACGAGCAGTACTTC. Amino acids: CASSPAAIRGYEQYF.

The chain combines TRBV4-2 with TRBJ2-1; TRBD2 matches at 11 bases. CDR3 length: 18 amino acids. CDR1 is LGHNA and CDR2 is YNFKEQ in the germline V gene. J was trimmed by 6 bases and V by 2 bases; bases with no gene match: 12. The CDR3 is CASSQIKTSGDQINEQFF. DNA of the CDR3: TGTGCCAGCAGCCAAATAAAGACTAGCGGGGATCAGATCAATGAGCAGTTCTTC.

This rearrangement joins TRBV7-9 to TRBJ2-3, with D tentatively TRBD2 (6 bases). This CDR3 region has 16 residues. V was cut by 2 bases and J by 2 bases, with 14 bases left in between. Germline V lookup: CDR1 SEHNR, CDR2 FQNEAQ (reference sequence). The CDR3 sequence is CASSLWLAWVTDTQYF. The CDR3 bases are TGTGCCAGCAGCTTATGGCTAGCGTGGGTCACAGATACGCAGTATTTT.

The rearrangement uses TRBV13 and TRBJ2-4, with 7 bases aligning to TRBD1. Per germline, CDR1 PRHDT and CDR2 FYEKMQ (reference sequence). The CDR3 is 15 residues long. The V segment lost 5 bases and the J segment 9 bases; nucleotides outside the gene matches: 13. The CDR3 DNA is TGTGCCAGCAGCGCCCGGGACAGCGACCTTAGCATTCAGTACTTC. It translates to CASSARDSDLSIQYF. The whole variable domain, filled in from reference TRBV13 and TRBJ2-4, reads AAGVIQSPRHLIKEKRETATLKCYPIPRHDTVYWYQQGPGQDPQFLISFYEKMQSDKGSIPDRFSAQQFSDYHSELNMSSLELGDSALYFCASSARDSDLSIQYFGAGTRLSVL.